Listed below are T cell receptor beta chains from one sample, sequenced in a study of shared clonotypes between healthy human individuals. Profiling relied on immunoSEQ multiplex PCR, and the TCRdb table lists in-frame clones only, not all of them. In the table there are fewer than 650,000 clones, around three quarters of which are singletons. Sequenced input: PBMCs. The origin of the receptors is a woman in her thirties or forties in good health. Some clones in this sample may be carry-over from other donors' samples. The CDR3 runs from the conserved cysteine through the conserved F or W. Each record gives: clone size, D gene, J gene, V gene, CDR3 DNA, CDR3 protein. The D gene is left open where the match is weak. Some rows mark clone size as missing; the rest say once, few, many or name a class of expanded clone.

abundance: -
d_gene: -
j_gene: TRBJ2-3
v_gene: TRBV9
CDR3nt: TGTGCCAGCAGCGTAGAGGTGGTAGCCCATACGCAGTATTTT
CDR3aa: CASSVEVVAHTQYF

abundance: -
d_gene: -
j_gene: TRBJ2-7
v_gene: TRBV11-1
CDR3nt: TGTGCCAGCAGCTTAAGGACGCAGTCGATGATAGAGGGGTACGAGCAGTACTTC
CDR3aa: CASSLRTQSMIEGYEQYF

abundance: few
d_gene: -
j_gene: TRBJ1-2
v_gene: TRBV2
CDR3nt: TGTGCCAGCAGTGAATACGGTAACTATGGCTACACCTTC
CDR3aa: CASSEYGNYGYTF

abundance: few
d_gene: -
j_gene: TRBJ1-2
v_gene: TRBV30
CDR3nt: TGTGCCTGGCTCCCCGTGGGGTCGGACTATGGCTACACCTTC
CDR3aa: CAWLPVGSDYGYTF

abundance: -
d_gene: -
j_gene: TRBJ1-5
v_gene: TRBV6-5
CDR3nt: TGTGCCAGCAGTCCCACTTGGGATCAGCCCCAGCATTTT
CDR3aa: CASSPTWDQPQHF

abundance: -
d_gene: TRBD2
j_gene: TRBJ2-2
v_gene: TRBV5-4
CDR3nt: TGTGCCAGCAGCTTGGATACGGGAGGGTACGGGGAGCTGTTTTTT
CDR3aa: CASSLDTGGYGELFF

abundance: -
d_gene: -
j_gene: TRBJ1-2
v_gene: TRBV6-4
CDR3nt: TGTGCCAGCGGCCCGAACGAAACAGCCGCCCGGGGCTATGGCTACACCTTC
CDR3aa: CASGPNETAARGYGYTF

abundance: -
d_gene: -
j_gene: TRBJ2-5
v_gene: TRBV9
CDR3nt: TGTGCCAGCAGCGCCGGGACGGGGGTAATGGAGACCCAGTACTTC
CDR3aa: CASSAGTGVMETQYF

abundance: many
d_gene: -
j_gene: TRBJ2-6
v_gene: TRBV5-1
CDR3nt: TGCGCCAGCAGCTTGGATGGAAGCGCTGGGGCCAACGTCCTGACTTTC
CDR3aa: CASSLDGSAGANVLTF

abundance: -
d_gene: TRBD2
j_gene: TRBJ2-5
v_gene: TRBV5-1
CDR3nt: TGCGCCAGCAGCCCTAGCGGGCACCAAGAGACCCAGTACTTC
CDR3aa: CASSPSGHQETQYF

abundance: few
d_gene: -
j_gene: TRBJ2-5
v_gene: TRBV4-2
CDR3nt: TGTGCCAGCAGCGGACTCCAAGCAGGTGGGCAAGAGACCCAGTACTTC
CDR3aa: CASSGLQAGGQETQYF

abundance: -
d_gene: -
j_gene: TRBJ1-3
v_gene: TRBV11-1
CDR3nt: TGTGCCAGCAGCTTCGGGACTTACGGAAACACCATATATTTT
CDR3aa: CASSFGTYGNTIYF

abundance: -
d_gene: -
j_gene: TRBJ2-3
v_gene: TRBV9
CDR3nt: TGTGCCAGCAGCGTAGCTCCGGCCCCAGATACGCAGTATTTT
CDR3aa: CASSVAPAPDTQYF

abundance: -
d_gene: -
j_gene: TRBJ1-1
v_gene: TRBV18
CDR3nt: TGTGCCAGCTCACCCGGGGGGGGTGCGAACACTGAAGCTTTCTTT
CDR3aa: CASSPGGGANTEAFF

abundance: -
d_gene: -
j_gene: TRBJ2-6
v_gene: TRBV9
CDR3nt: TGTGCCAGCAGCTTAGACAGGTTCTCTGGGGCCAACGTCCTGACTTTC
CDR3aa: CASSLDRFSGANVLTF

abundance: -
d_gene: -
j_gene: TRBJ2-2
v_gene: TRBV10-1
CDR3nt: TGCGCCAGCAGTGACAGGTTCGTCACCGGGGAGCTGTTTTTT
CDR3aa: CASSDRFVTGELFF

abundance: once
d_gene: TRBD1
j_gene: TRBJ2-1
v_gene: TRBV6-1
CDR3nt: TGTGCCAGCAGTGGCCGACAGGGTACCAATGAGCAGTTCTTC
CDR3aa: CASSGRQGTNEQFF

abundance: -
d_gene: -
j_gene: TRBJ2-7
v_gene: TRBV28
CDR3nt: TGTGCCAGCAGAGACGGGACCAGGGAATACGAGCAGTACTTC
CDR3aa: CASRDGTREYEQYF

abundance: -
d_gene: -
j_gene: TRBJ1-4
v_gene: TRBV30
CDR3nt: TGTGCCTGGAGCCCGGGACGGGGGGAAAAACTGTTTTTT
CDR3aa: CAWSPGRGEKLFF

abundance: -
d_gene: -
j_gene: TRBJ1-1
v_gene: TRBV10-3
CDR3nt: TGTGCCATCAGTCTCGCCGCCGAGGGGGTCGGTCCTTTCTTT
CDR3aa: CAISLAAEGVGPFF

abundance: -
d_gene: -
j_gene: TRBJ2-3
v_gene: TRBV18
CDR3nt: TGTGCCAGCTCACCCCCCGGGACACCTAGCACAGATACGCAGTATTTT
CDR3aa: CASSPPGTPSTDTQYF

abundance: -
d_gene: -
j_gene: TRBJ1-2
v_gene: TRBV6-5
CDR3nt: TGTGCCAGCAGGGCGACCGACTATGGCTACACCTTC
CDR3aa: CASRATDYGYTF

abundance: -
d_gene: -
j_gene: TRBJ2-7
v_gene: TRBV19
CDR3nt: TGTGCCAGTAGTACACGAAGGGGCTACGAGCAGTACTTC
CDR3aa: CASSTRRGYEQYF

abundance: -
d_gene: -
j_gene: TRBJ1-5
v_gene: TRBV5-4
CDR3nt: TGTGCCAGCAGCTTGGGAGGGGCCAATCAGCCCCAGCATTTT
CDR3aa: CASSLGGANQPQHF

abundance: -
d_gene: TRBD1
j_gene: TRBJ1-1
v_gene: TRBV7-6
CDR3nt: TGTGCCAGCAGCGCCCATTCTCAGGGGGCCAACACTGAAGCTTTCTTT
CDR3aa: CASSAHSQGANTEAFF

abundance: -
d_gene: TRBD1
j_gene: TRBJ1-1
v_gene: TRBV5-4
CDR3nt: TGTGCCAGCGCGACAGGGGGAGAAGGGACTGAAGCTTTCTTT
CDR3aa: CASATGGEGTEAFF

abundance: -
d_gene: -
j_gene: TRBJ1-5
v_gene: TRBV29-1
CDR3nt: TGCAGCGCTCAGGGGTTTGGTCAGCCCCAGCATTTT
CDR3aa: CSAQGFGQPQHF

abundance: -
d_gene: -
j_gene: TRBJ1-2
v_gene: TRBV7-2
CDR3nt: TGTGCCAGCAGCCGAGGGACCCCCTGGGGCTACACCTTC
CDR3aa: CASSRGTPWGYTF

abundance: -
d_gene: -
j_gene: TRBJ2-3
v_gene: TRBV4-2
CDR3nt: TGTGCCAGCAGCCAAGATCTCTCGGGGCGCACAGATACGCAGTATTTT
CDR3aa: CASSQDLSGRTDTQYF

abundance: -
d_gene: -
j_gene: TRBJ2-3
v_gene: TRBV19
CDR3nt: TGTGCCAGTAGTATAGGTAGACACACAGATACGCAGTATTTT
CDR3aa: CASSIGRHTDTQYF

abundance: -
d_gene: TRBD1
j_gene: TRBJ1-3
v_gene: TRBV4-3
CDR3nt: TGCGCCAGCAGCCAAGAGGGCCCAGGGGGCCAAAACACCATATATTTT
CDR3aa: CASSQEGPGGQNTIYF

abundance: -
d_gene: -
j_gene: TRBJ2-4
v_gene: TRBV19
CDR3nt: TGTGCCAGTAGCTTCAATGCAGGGGCCAAAAACATTCAGTACTTC
CDR3aa: CASSFNAGAKNIQYF

abundance: -
d_gene: -
j_gene: TRBJ1-2
v_gene: TRBV5-1
CDR3nt: TGCGCCAGCAGCTTAGTCCGCCCCCGGGACTATGGCTACACCTTC
CDR3aa: CASSLVRPRDYGYTF

abundance: -
d_gene: TRBD1
j_gene: TRBJ1-1
v_gene: TRBV28
CDR3nt: TGTGCCAGCAGTCCTCGGACAGGGCGAACCACTGAAGCTTTCTTT
CDR3aa: CASSPRTGRTTEAFF

abundance: -
d_gene: TRBD1
j_gene: TRBJ1-1
v_gene: TRBV5-1
CDR3nt: TGCGCCAGCAGCTGGGGACAGGGGGCAAAGACTGAAGCTTTCTTT
CDR3aa: CASSWGQGAKTEAFF

abundance: -
d_gene: TRBD2
j_gene: TRBJ2-7
v_gene: TRBV27
CDR3nt: TGTGCCAGCAGTTTATCGAGTTTAGCGGGCCTATACGAGCAGTACTTC
CDR3aa: CASSLSSLAGLYEQYF

abundance: few
d_gene: -
j_gene: TRBJ1-5
v_gene: TRBV7-2
CDR3nt: TGTGCCAGCAGCTTAGATCTAAACATCCTACATTTT
CDR3aa: CASSLDLNILHF

abundance: -
d_gene: -
j_gene: TRBJ2-6
v_gene: TRBV4-3
CDR3nt: TGCGCCAGCAGCCAAGATGAATCGTCTGGGGCCAACGTCCTGACTTTC
CDR3aa: CASSQDESSGANVLTF

abundance: -
d_gene: TRBD2
j_gene: TRBJ2-3
v_gene: TRBV7-3
CDR3nt: TGTGCCAGCAGCTTAACAGCGGGAGGTCGCGCAGATACGCAGTATTTT
CDR3aa: CASSLTAGGRADTQYF

abundance: -
d_gene: -
j_gene: TRBJ1-1
v_gene: TRBV19
CDR3nt: TGTGCCAGTAGTATTAACCCCACATACACTGAAGCTTTCTTT
CDR3aa: CASSINPTYTEAFF

abundance: -
d_gene: -
j_gene: TRBJ1-5
v_gene: TRBV6-1
CDR3nt: TGTGCCAGCAGTGAACGTAGGGGGACGCCGGGGGATCAGCCCCAGCATTTT
CDR3aa: CASSERRGTPGDQPQHF

abundance: medium-sized
d_gene: -
j_gene: TRBJ2-4
v_gene: TRBV29-1
CDR3nt: TGCAGCGGGGGGAGTGGCAAAAACATTCAGTACTTC
CDR3aa: CSGGSGKNIQYF

abundance: -
d_gene: TRBD1
j_gene: TRBJ2-1
v_gene: TRBV6-1
CDR3nt: TGTGCCAGCAGGGGGACAGGTGGGGATGAGCAGTTCTTC
CDR3aa: CASRGTGGDEQFF

abundance: -
d_gene: -
j_gene: TRBJ2-4
v_gene: TRBV30
CDR3nt: TGTGCCTGGGGATCTTCCCTGATTCAGTACTTC
CDR3aa: CAWGSSLIQYF

abundance: -
d_gene: -
j_gene: TRBJ1-1
v_gene: TRBV10-3
CDR3nt: TGTGCCATCAGCCCGGGACAACAAGCTTTCTTT
CDR3aa: CAISPGQQAFF

abundance: -
d_gene: -
j_gene: TRBJ2-1
v_gene: TRBV27
CDR3nt: TGTGCCAGCAGTTTATACGGACGGAGGGGGCCCGGGAACAATGAGCAGTTCTTC
CDR3aa: CASSLYGRRGPGNNEQFF

abundance: -
d_gene: -
j_gene: TRBJ2-5
v_gene: TRBV29-1
CDR3nt: TGCAGCGCCCCGGACTTCCAAGAGACCCAGTACTTC
CDR3aa: CSAPDFQETQYF

abundance: few
d_gene: TRBD1
j_gene: TRBJ1-5
v_gene: TRBV28
CDR3nt: TGTGCCAGCAATACAGGGGATCAGCCCCAGCATTTT
CDR3aa: CASNTGDQPQHF

abundance: -
d_gene: -
j_gene: TRBJ1-5
v_gene: TRBV28
CDR3nt: -
CDR3aa: CASSLVMGHNQPQHF

abundance: few
d_gene: -
j_gene: TRBJ2-1
v_gene: TRBV28
CDR3nt: TGTGCCAGCAGGACCCGGGCTAACTCCTACAATGAGCAGTTCTTC
CDR3aa: CASRTRANSYNEQFF

abundance: -
d_gene: -
j_gene: TRBJ2-7
v_gene: TRBV18
CDR3nt: TGTGCCAGCTCACCACTCAGGGCCCGGTTGTACGAGCAGTACTTC
CDR3aa: CASSPLRARLYEQYF